Below are 16 T cell receptor beta chains sequenced from a single sample in a study of immune heterogeneity within non-small cell lung tumors. Genomic DNA extracted from bulk tumor tissue served as template. A total of about 0.55 ug was used per sample. Several far-apart biopsies were taken per primary tumor during surgery. Undergoing curative surgery were patients whose non-small cell lung cancer was untreated and newly diagnosed. With 32 V and 13 J primers, multiplex PCR amplified the TCR beta CDR3. One entry per CDR3 protein results from TCRdb running MiXCR on the multiplex PCR reads. The sample has some 30,000 distinct CDR3 sequences; approximately 30% are singletons. Sequencing input: lung tumor tissue. The receptors come from a man aged 40-55 years with non-small cell lung cancer.

Details on this clonotype: One end of the junction fails to match germline, which may point to a read error. The chain links TRBV5-1 to TRBJ2-1; 10 bases fit TRBD2. The germline V gene encodes CDR1 SGHRS and CDR2 YFSETQ. CDR3 length: 17 amino acids. The CDR3 nucleotides are TGCGCCAGCAGCGGACTCTTAGCGGGAGGTCGAAGAAATGAGCAGTTATTC. Protein: CASSGLLAGGRRNEQLF.

This clonotype has ten or more counts. J is TRBJ1-5 and V is TRBV5-5, with TRBD1 as a possible D gene (5 bases). The CDR3 is made up of 16 amino acids. Germline V gene data show CDR1 as SGHKS and CDR2 as YYEKEE (reference sequence). V was clipped by 5 bases and J by 7 bases, with 22 bases between them. In DNA form, the CDR3 reads TGTGCCAGCAGTCTCTCAACAGGAATCGGCGGGCAGCCCCAGCATTTT. This encodes CASSLSTGIGGQPQHF.

This clonotype was recorded a few times. CDR3 amino acids: CASSLERTGGELFF. In nucleotides, the CDR3 is TGTGCCAGCAGCTTAGAAAGGACTGGCGGGGAGCTGTTTTTT. The V and J genes are TRBV11-2 and TRBJ2-2; possible D gene TRBD2, 5 bases. V gave up 0 bases and J gave up 7 bases, with 9 bases separating them. The CDR3 consists of 14 residues. The germline CDR1 and CDR2 sequences are SGHAT and FQNNGV. The whole variable domain, remainder taken from reference TRBV11-2 and TRBJ2-2, is EAGVAQSPRYKIIEKRQSVAFWCNPISGHATLYWYQQILGQGPKLLIQFQNNGVVDDSQLPKDRFSAERLKGVDSTLKIQPAKLEDSAVYLCASSLERTGGELFFGEGSRLTVL.

This clonotype turned up a few times. The chain is built from TRBV5-6 and TRBJ1-1; D ambiguous. CDR1 and CDR2 (germline): SGHDT, YYEEEE. The CDR3 consists of 15 residues. The V end lost 0 bases, the J end lost 1 base, and 10 bases lay between the germline ends. In DNA form, the CDR3 reads TGTGCCAGCAGCTTGGGTGGGCTGGGGAACACTGAAGCTTTCTTT. This sequence encodes CASSLGGLGNTEAFF. The whole variable domain, remainder taken from reference TRBV5-6 and TRBJ1-1, is DAGVTQSPTHLIKTRGQQVTLRCSPKSGHDTVSWYQQALGQGPQFIFQYYEEEERQRGNFPDRFSGHQFPNYSSELNVNALLLGDSALYLCASSLGGLGNTEAFFGQGTRLTVV.

The rearrangement uses TRBV7-2 and TRBJ1-1; D call uncertain. The V and J ends lost 5 bases and 0 bases respectively, with 16 bases between them. Germline lookup yields CDR1 SGHTA and CDR2 FQGNSA. The CDR3 has 16 amino acids. For the CDR3, the DNA is TGTGCCAGCAGCCCTAGAGGGTGGCAATTGAACACTGAAGCTTTCTTT. Amino acid sequence: CASSPRGWQLNTEAFF.

This chain joins TRBV6-1 and TRBJ1-1; a possible D gene is TRBD1 (6 bases). Germline V gene sequence: CDR1 MNHNS, CDR2 SASEGT. There are 15 residues in the CDR3. Trimming pared 6 bases from V and 4 bases from J, leaving 18 bases between. The CDR3 sequence: CASSFSSRGPTEAFF. CDR3 in DNA: TGTGCCAGCAGCTTCAGCTCCAGGGGCCCCACTGAAGCTTTCTTT.

This clonotype occurred many times. The chain carries TRBV19 and TRBJ2-6, with 9 bases fitting TRBD1. CDR1 and CDR2 (germline): LNHDA, SQIVND (reference sequence). The trim removed 9 bases at V and 2 bases at J, leaving 11 bases unmatched. The CDR3 is 17 amino acids. CDR3 nucleotides: TGTGCCAGCAGTGGGGGACAGGGATCGACTGGGGCCAACGTCCTGACTTTC. Protein sequence: CASSGGQGSTGANVLTF.

This clonotype occurred many times. The chain combines TRBV15 with TRBJ1-1, with D uncertain. The germline CDR1 and CDR2 sequences are LNHNV and YYDKDF (reference sequence). The CDR3 is 14 amino acids. V shed 2 bases and J shed 6 bases, with 13 bases lying between them. The chain's CDR3 is CATSRQQGRSEAFF. CDR3 nucleotides: TGTGCCACCAGCAGACAACAAGGGAGGTCTGAAGCTTTCTTT.

This clonotype was seen ten or more times. The V call is TRBV27, the J call TRBJ1-6; no reliable D call. CDR3 length: 12 residues. Germline CDR1 reads MNHEY; CDR2 reads SMNVEV (reference sequence). Trimming stripped 8 bases from V and 6 bases from J, with 8 bases between. The CDR3 here is CASGNSNSPLHF. The CDR3, as DNA: TGTGCCAGCGGGAATTCTAATTCACCCCTCCACTTT.

Notes on this clonotype: A much larger clone is a single base away; this may be a read error. V usage is TRBV6-1 and J usage is TRBJ1-2, with a tentative D call TRBD1 (6 bases). This CDR3 comprises 14 residues. Germline V gives CDR1 MNHNS, CDR2 SASEGT. DNA of the CDR3: TGTGACAGCCGGACAGTCAAAGCTAACTATGGCTACACCTTC. Residues: CDSRTVKANYGYTF.

Details on this clonotype: A read error may be the cause here, since a much bigger clone is one base away. V is TRBV5-1 and J is TRBJ2-7, with D tentatively TRBD1 (7 bases). V shed 8 bases and J shed 4 bases, with 22 bases lying between them. CDR1 SGHRS and CDR2 YFSETQ come from the germline V gene. The CDR3 is 15 amino acids. The CDR3 loop is CARSVDAGQNYEQYF. Here the CDR3 DNA reads TGCGCCAGAAGCGTGGATGCGGGACAGAATTACGAGCAGTACTTC.

The chain links TRBV11-3 to TRBJ2-2; D uncertain. Trimming cost V 1 base and J 4 bases, with 4 bases left between them. Germline V gene data show CDR1 as SGHNT and CDR2 as YENEEA. CDR3 length equals 13 residues. CDR3 sequence (DNA): TGTGCCAGCAGCTTAGGGAGCACCGGGGAGCTGTTTTTT. It is translated as CASSLGSTGELFF. Full variable domain (rest looked up from reference TRBV11-3 and TRBJ2-2): EAGVVQSPRYKIIEKKQPVAFWCNPISGHNTLYWYLQNLGQGPELLIRYENEEAVDDSQLPKDRFSAERLKGVDSTLKIQPAELGDSAVYLCASSLGSTGELFFGEGSRLTVL.

Turning to this clonotype: A much bigger clone sits one base away, suggesting this may be a read error. The V gene is TRBV14, the J gene TRBJ1-6; D remains unclear. CDR1 is SGHDN and CDR2 is FVKESK in the germline V gene. The CDR3 runs to 14 residues. CDR3 sequence reads: CAGSQAYLNSPLHF. The CDR3 nucleotides read TGTGCCGGCAGCCAAGCGTACCTTAATTCACCCCTCCACTTT.

This clonotype has at least ten counts. V gene TRBV28 combines with J gene TRBJ1-5; D gene ambiguous. CDR1 and CDR2 from the germline V gene are MDHEN and SYDVKM. Trimming removed 8 bases from V and 9 bases from J, with 26 bases in between. The CDR3 is 16 residues long. The chain's CDR3 is CASGDHTRGRQRPQHF. CDR3 nucleotide sequence: TGTGCCAGCGGCGATCACACACGAGGCCGTCAGCGGCCCCAGCATTTT.

Worth noting for this clonotype: This could be a read error, since a much larger clone is one nucleotide away. This chain uses TRBV5-1 with TRBJ1-5; tentative D call: TRBD1 (5 bases). The CDR3 loop spans 15 amino acids. V gave up 0 bases and J gave up 3 bases, with 10 bases separating them. From germline, CDR1 is SGHRS and CDR2 YFSETQ. For the CDR3, the DNA is TGCGCCAGCAGCTTGGCTTGGGGACCCAATCAGCCCCAGCATTTT. Translated, it gives CASSLAWGPNQPQHF.

This chain joins TRBV6-1 and TRBJ2-7; a possible D gene is TRBD1 (5 bases). Germline values: CDR1 MNHNS, CDR2 SASEGT. This CDR3 has 15 amino acids. Deletions cut 3 bases from V and 3 bases from J, with 15 bases between. The CDR3 nucleotides are TGTGCCAGCAGTGATTATGCAGGGTCCCTCTACGAGCAGTACTTC. Translated: CASSDYAGSLYEQYF.